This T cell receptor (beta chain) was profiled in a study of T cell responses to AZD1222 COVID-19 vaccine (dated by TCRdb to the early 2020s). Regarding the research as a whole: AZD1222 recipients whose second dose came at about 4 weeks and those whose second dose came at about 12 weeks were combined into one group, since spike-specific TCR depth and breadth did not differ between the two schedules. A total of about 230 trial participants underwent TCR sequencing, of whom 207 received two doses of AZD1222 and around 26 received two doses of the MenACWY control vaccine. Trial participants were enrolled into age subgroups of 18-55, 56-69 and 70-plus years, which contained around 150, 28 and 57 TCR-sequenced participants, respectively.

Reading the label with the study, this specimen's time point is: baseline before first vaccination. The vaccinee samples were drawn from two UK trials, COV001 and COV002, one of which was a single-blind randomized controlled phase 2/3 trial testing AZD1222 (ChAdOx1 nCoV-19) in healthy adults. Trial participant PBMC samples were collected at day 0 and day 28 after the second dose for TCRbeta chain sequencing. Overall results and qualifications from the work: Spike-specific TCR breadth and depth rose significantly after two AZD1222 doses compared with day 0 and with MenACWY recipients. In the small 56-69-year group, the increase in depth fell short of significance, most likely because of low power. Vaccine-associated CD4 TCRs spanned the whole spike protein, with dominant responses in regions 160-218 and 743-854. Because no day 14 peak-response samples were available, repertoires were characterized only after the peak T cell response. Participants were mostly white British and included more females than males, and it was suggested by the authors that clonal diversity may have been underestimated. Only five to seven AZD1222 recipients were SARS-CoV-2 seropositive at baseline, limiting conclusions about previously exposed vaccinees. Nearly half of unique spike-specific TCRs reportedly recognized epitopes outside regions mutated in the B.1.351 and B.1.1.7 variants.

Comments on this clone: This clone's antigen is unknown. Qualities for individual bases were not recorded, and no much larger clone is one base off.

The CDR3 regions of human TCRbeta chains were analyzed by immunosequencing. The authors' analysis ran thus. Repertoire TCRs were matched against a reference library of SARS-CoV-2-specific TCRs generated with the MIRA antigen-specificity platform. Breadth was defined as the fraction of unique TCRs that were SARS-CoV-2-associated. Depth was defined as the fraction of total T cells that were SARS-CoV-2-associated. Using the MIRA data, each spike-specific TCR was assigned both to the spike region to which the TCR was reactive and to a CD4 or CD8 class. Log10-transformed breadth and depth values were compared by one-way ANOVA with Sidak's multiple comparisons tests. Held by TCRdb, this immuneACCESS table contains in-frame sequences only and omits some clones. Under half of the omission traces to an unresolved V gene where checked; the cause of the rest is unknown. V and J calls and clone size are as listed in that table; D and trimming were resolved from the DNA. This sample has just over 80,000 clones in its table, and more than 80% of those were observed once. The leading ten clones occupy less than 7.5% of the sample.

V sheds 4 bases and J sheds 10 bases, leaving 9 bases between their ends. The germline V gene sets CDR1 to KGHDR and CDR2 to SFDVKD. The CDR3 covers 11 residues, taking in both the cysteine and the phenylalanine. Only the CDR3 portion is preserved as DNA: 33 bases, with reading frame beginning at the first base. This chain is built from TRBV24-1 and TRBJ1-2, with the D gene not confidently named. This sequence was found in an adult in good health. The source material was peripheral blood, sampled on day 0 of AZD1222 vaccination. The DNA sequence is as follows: TGTGCCACCAGTGAGCAAGGGATCTACACCTTC. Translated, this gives CATSEQGIYTF.